Listed here are 26 T cell receptor beta chains from one sample, sequenced in a study of T cell responses to AZD1222 COVID-19 vaccine. Libraries were prepared by immunoSEQ multiplex PCR; TCRdb keeps only in-frame clonotypes and omits some of them. The table lists fewer than 150,000 clones, 80% to 95% of them singletons. This specimen consisted of peripheral blood, obtained on day 0 of AZD1222 vaccination. These receptors all stem from an adult in good health.

This chain joins TRBV7-7 and TRBJ2-1, with 8 bases fitting TRBD2. Germline V gives CDR1 SSHAT, CDR2 FNYEAQ (reference sequence). V lost 3 bases and J lost 9; bases outside the gene matches: 1. This CDR3 region has 12 residues. DNA for the CDR3: TGTGCCAGCAGCTTTCGGGGGGGTGAGCAGTTCTTC. Its translation: CASSFRGGEQFF.

The rearrangement joins TRBV9 to TRBJ2-3; TRBD1 matches 7 bases. The CDR3 extends over 14 amino acids. Trimming removed 5 bases from V and 2 bases from J; junction bases left unmatched: 5. Germline-derived CDR1 and CDR2 are SGDLS and YYNGEE. CDR3 bases: TGTGCCAGCAGTGAGACAGGGCCCACAGATACGCAGTATTTT. This gives the protein CASSETGPTDTQYF.

V gene TRBV18 combines with J gene TRBJ2-5, with a weak D call TRBD1 (6 bases). The V end lost 6 bases, the J end lost 2 bases, and 16 bases lay between the germline ends. The CDR3 consists of 15 residues. CDR1 is KGHSH and CDR2 is LQKENI in the germline V gene. CDR3 residues: CASSQTQGLQETQYF. The DNA for the CDR3 is TGTGCCAGCTCCCAAACCCAGGGGCTACAAGAGACCCAGTACTTC.

The CDR3 DNA reads as TGTGCCAGTAGTCTCACACGTCCCGGGACAGGGGGCGCGAACACCGGGGAGCTGTTTTTT. Encoded protein: CASSLTRPGTGGANTGELFF. This chain connects TRBV19 to TRBJ2-2, with 12 nucleotides matching TRBD1. Germline CDR1 and CDR2: LNHDA and SQIVND (reference sequence). This CDR3 is 20 amino acids long. J lost 0 bases, V lost 5 bases, and 13 bases had no gene match.

The chain couples TRBV5-6 to TRBJ1-6; D ambiguous. The germline CDR1 and CDR2 sequences are SGHDT and YYEEEE. This CDR3 is built from 13 residues. V lost 0 bases, J lost 7 bases, and 5 bases lay in between. This CDR3 reads CASSLGPNSPLHF. For the CDR3, the DNA is TGTGCCAGCAGCTTGGGTCCCAATTCACCCCTCCACTTT.

Only one count was recorded for this clone. This sequence joins TRBV29-1 and TRBJ1-1, with TRBD1 as a possible D gene (6 bases). The CDR3 has 11 amino acids. CDR1 is SQVTM, CDR2 ANQGSEA, per germline. V was shortened by 7 bases and J by 11 bases, with 17 bases between the two germline ends. CDR3 protein: CSASRGGDAFF. The CDR3 region has the DNA TGCAGCGCCTCCAGGGGTGGGGACGCTTTCTTT.

V usage is TRBV27 and J usage is TRBJ2-2; 9 bases are a match to TRBD1. Per the germline V gene, CDR1 is MNHEY and CDR2 is SMNVEV (reference sequence). V trimming: 7 bases; J trimming: 7 bases; junction bases outside the gene matches: 7. The CDR3 spans 14 residues. The CDR3 DNA reads as TGTGCCAGCACCCTAGGACAGGGGAACGGGGAGCTGTTTTTT. Translating it yields CASTLGQGNGELFF.

J is TRBJ2-2 and V is TRBV4-2; 10 positions agree with TRBD2. CDR1 LGHNA and CDR2 YNFKEQ come from the germline V gene. V trimming: 0 bases; J trimming: 4 bases; junction bases outside the gene matches: 11. This CDR3 comprises 19 residues. CDR3 coding DNA: TGTGCCAGCAGCCAAGAAGGCCTAGCGGGAGCCATCGGCACCGGGGAGCTGTTTTTT. Translation: CASSQEGLAGAIGTGELFF.

In this sample, this clone turned up once. This chain joins TRBV19 and TRBJ2-3; unclear D gene. The CDR3 spans 11 residues. Trimming removed 4 bases at V and 5 bases at J, with 4 bases between. CDR1 LNHDA and CDR2 SQIVND come from the germline V gene (reference sequence). The CDR3 DNA sequence: TGTGCCAGTAGTACCCGAGATACGCAGTATTTT. Its translation: CASSTRDTQYF.

The chain is built from TRBV27 and TRBJ2-5, with D perhaps matching TRBD1 (5 bases). Between the trimmed V and J ends, which lost 6 bases and 0 bases, there was a span of 23 bases. Germline assignment: CDR1 MNHEY and CDR2 SMNVEV (reference sequence). The CDR3 length is 18 residues. CDR3 amino acids: CASRPLYRGAWYQETQYF. The CDR3 bases are TGTGCCAGCAGACCCCTCTATCGTGGGGCGTGGTACCAAGAGACCCAGTACTTC.

This clone has just a few counts. The chain has TRBV7-9 and TRBJ2-7; 9 bases align to TRBD1. Germline V gene sequence: CDR1 SEHNR, CDR2 FQNEAQ (reference sequence). The CDR3 has 15 amino acids. V shed 4 bases, J shed 2 bases, and the junction held 6 bases outside the gene matches. The CDR3 is CASSSRGTGTYEQYF. The CDR3 nucleotides are TGTGCCAGCAGCTCCCGCGGGACAGGGACCTACGAGCAGTACTTC. The variable domain in full, with the rest retrieved from reference TRBV7-9 and TRBJ2-7, is DTGVSQNPRHKITKRGQNVTFRCDPISEHNRLYWYRQTLGQGPEFLTYFQNEAQLEKSRLLSDRFSAERPKGSFSTLEIQRTEQGDSAMYLCASSSRGTGTYEQYFGPGTRLTVT.

Written as DNA, the CDR3 is TGCGCCAGCAGCCAAGGTTACGCGGGAGAGCAGTTCTTC. Amino acids: CASSQGYAGEQFF. The V gene is TRBV4-3, the J gene TRBJ2-1; TRBD2 might be the D (6 bases). The germline gives CDR1 LGHNA, CDR2 YSLEER. V was pared by 1 base and J by 10 bases, with 11 bases between. The CDR3 is made up of 13 amino acids.

The chain combines TRBV29-1 with TRBJ2-2; 8 nucleotides line up with TRBD2. V trimming: 6 bases; J trimming: 0 bases; junction bases outside the gene matches: 6. The CDR3 covers 15 residues. CDR1 and CDR2 from the germline V gene are SQVTM and ANQGSEA. In DNA form, the CDR3 reads TGCAGCGTCCCTAGCGGGCCTTCGAACACCGGGGAGCTGTTTTTT. As protein: CSVPSGPSNTGELFF.

CDR3 nucleotide sequence: TGTGCCAGCAGTCAATCCGGGACGGGCTCCTACAATGAGCAGTTCTTC. This gives the protein CASSQSGTGSYNEQFF. V usage is TRBV28 and J usage is TRBJ2-1, with D perhaps assigned TRBD1 or TRBD2 (5 bases each). The CDR3 covers 16 residues. Looked up from germline, CDR1 is MDHEN and CDR2 is SYDVKM. V was clipped by 5 bases and J by 0 bases, with 14 bases between them.

The chain carries TRBV7-9 and TRBJ2-5; 8 nucleotides line up with TRBD1. CDR3 length: 14 amino acids. The germline CDR1 and CDR2 sequences are SEHNR and FQNEAQ (reference sequence). Trimming cost V 6 bases and J 3 bases; bases outside gene matches: 6. The CDR3 nucleotides are TGTGCCAGCAGACCTGCGACAGGGGAAGAGACCCAGTACTTC. Translated, it gives CASRPATGEETQYF.

The chain employs TRBV7-9 and TRBJ2-3, with D uncertain. The ends were cut back, 5 bases at V and 0 bases at J, with 9 bases in the middle. From germline, CDR1 is SEHNR and CDR2 FQNEAQ (reference sequence). The CDR3 length is 14 residues. The CDR3 reads CASSRGESTDTQYF. The CDR3 nucleotides are TGTGCCAGCAGCCGAGGCGAAAGCACAGATACGCAGTATTTT.

This rearrangement joins TRBV5-1 to TRBJ1-4; the D is unclear. The CDR3 spans 14 residues. Germline values: CDR1 SGHRS, CDR2 YFSETQ. Trimming shortened V by 1 base and J by 7 bases, and 11 bases separated the two germline ends. Written as DNA, the CDR3 is TGCGCCAGCAGCTTGAGCAGCAGCCTTGAAAAACTGTTTTTT. Its protein is CASSLSSSLEKLFF.

The chain joins TRBV15 to TRBJ1-3, with TRBD1 matching 11 bases. Losses at the gene ends were 8 bases for V and 1 base for J; bases not matched to a gene: 7. The CDR3 consists of 16 residues. CDR1 is LNHNV and CDR2 is YYDKDF in the germline V gene (reference sequence). CDR3 amino acids: CATAPGQGVSGNTIYF. CDR3 DNA: TGTGCCACCGCACCGGGACAGGGGGTTTCTGGAAACACCATATATTTT.

V and J are TRBV10-1 and TRBJ2-3, with TRBD2 matching over 13 bases. V shed 4 bases, J shed 6 bases, and the junction held 13 bases outside the gene matches. Germline CDR1 is WNHNN and CDR2 is SYGVQD (reference sequence). The CDR3 has 18 residues. The CDR3 reads CASSAPGLAGRGRDTQYF. CDR3 DNA sequence: TGCGCCAGCAGTGCGCCGGGACTAGCGGGACGAGGCCGGGATACGCAGTATTTT.

This clone was recorded only once. V and J are TRBV5-5 and TRBJ1-2, with 11 bases identical to TRBD1. V lost 3 bases to trimming and J lost 6 bases; unmatched junction nucleotides: 1. The germline V gene encodes CDR1 SGHKS and CDR2 YYEKEE (reference sequence). The CDR3 contains 13 residues. The CDR3 is CASSSDRGHGYTF. The CDR3 DNA follows: TGTGCCAGCAGCTCGGACAGGGGGCATGGCTACACCTTC.

The chain carries TRBV6-5 and TRBJ1-1; TRBD1 matches at 8 bases. Germline CDR1 reads MNHEY; CDR2 reads SVGAGI. The CDR3 is made up of 13 amino acids. Trimming at V came to 6 bases and at J to 4 bases, leaving 4 bases not matched to a gene. Here the CDR3 reads CASRDRDVTEAFF. Written as DNA, the CDR3 is TGTGCCAGCAGGGACAGGGATGTCACTGAAGCTTTCTTT.

This clone is a singleton in its sample. The chain recombines TRBV19 with TRBJ1-5, with a tentative D call TRBD1 (6 bases). V lost 8 bases and J lost 7, with 24 bases in between. The V gene's germline CDR1 is LNHDA and CDR2 SQIVND (reference sequence). The CDR3 totals 16 residues. CDR3 DNA: TGTGCCAGTTCTACGGGGGAGAGGGGGGTCGGACAGCCCCAGCATTTT. Translated: CASSTGERGVGQPQHF.

The chain joins TRBV19 to TRBJ1-2, with a weak D call TRBD1 (5 bases). V was cut by 8 bases and J by 2 bases, with 15 bases left in between. The CDR3 runs 14 residues. Germline loops: CDR1 LNHDA, CDR2 SQIVND (reference sequence). This CDR3 is CASQGEPTNYGYTF. The CDR3 nucleotides read TGTGCCAGTCAGGGTGAGCCTACGAACTATGGCTACACCTTC. Using reference TRBV19 and TRBJ1-2 for the parts outside the CDR3, the full variable domain is DGGITQSPKYLFRKEGQNVTLSCEQNLNHDAMYWYRQDPGQGLRLIYYSQIVNDFQKGDIAEGYSVSREKKESFPLTVTSAQKNPTAFYLCASQGEPTNYGYTFGSGTRLTVV.

The chain recombines TRBV7-9 with TRBJ1-2; D perhaps matches TRBD1 (5 bases). CDR1 and CDR2 (germline): SEHNR, FQNEAQ (reference sequence). V lost 7 bases and J 7 bases, leaving 19 bases between the germline ends. The CDR3 is 14 residues long. This CDR3 reads CASTPSGGVGGYTF. DNA for the CDR3: TGTGCCAGCACCCCCTCGGGGGGGGTGGGTGGCTACACCTTC.

This chain joins TRBV27 and TRBJ1-2; the D is unclear. The CDR3 contains 13 residues. Germline V gene data show CDR1 as MNHEY and CDR2 as SMNVEV (reference sequence). V was clipped by 2 bases and J by 4 bases, with 8 bases between them. Here the CDR3 reads CASSLGGTYGYTF. The CDR3 bases are TGTGCCAGCAGTTTAGGCGGAACCTATGGCTACACCTTC.

This rearrangement joins TRBV28 to TRBJ1-1, with unresolved D. CDR3 length equals 15 residues. CDR1 is MDHEN, CDR2 SYDVKM, per germline. Trimming took off 7 bases at V and 4 bases at J, with 19 bases between the two ends. The CDR3, as DNA: TGTGCCAGCAACTCCCCTGGGCGGAGGGCCACTGAAGCTTTCTTT. Amino acid sequence: CASNSPGRRATEAFF.